This T cell receptor (beta chain) was sequenced during a study of T cell responses to AZD1222 COVID-19 vaccine. Study background: Second-dose intervals near 4 or 12 weeks were combined.

Libraries were prepared by immunoSEQ multiplex PCR; TCRdb keeps only in-frame clonotypes and omits some of them. The profile shows 180,000 or so clones, about 92% of them singletons. Study-level findings and limits: Reportedly, nearly half the spike-specific TCRs target unmutated variant regions. Increases in Spike-specific TCR breadth and depth were seen after two AZD1222 doses.

As concerns this clone: Its matching antigen is unknown.

This CDR3 comprises 13 residues. V was cut by 3 bases and J by 8 bases, with 13 bases left in between. Material: peripheral blood, obtained on day 0 of AZD1222 vaccination. The chain couples TRBV12-3 or TRBV12-4 to TRBJ1-2; D perhaps matches TRBD1 (5 bases). This TCR was recovered from an adult in good health. The CDR3 region has the DNA TGTGCCAGCAGTTTTGTACAGGAGGAGGGCTACACCTTC. This gives the protein CASSFVQEEGYTF.